These 9 T cell receptor beta chains share one sample of origin, sequenced in a study of spatial heterogeneity in lung cancer. Overall study results and limits: Tumor mutation counts were tracked by expanded intratumoral alpha and beta TCR counts.

One entry per CDR3 protein, called by TCRdb with MiXCR from the 5' RACE reads. This sample carries over 3,000 distinct CDR3 sequences, about 9.3% of them seen once, and the ten largest clones take about a sixth. Time point described: sample taken at primary tumor resection. These TCRs' antigens remain unknown. The starting material was lung tumor tissue, obtained at surgery. Receptor source: a female donor with early-stage non-small cell lung cancer.

Within the sample, this clonotype is medium-sized. Here the CDR3 reads CASSSLAVTDTQYF. DNA of the CDR3: TGTGCCAGCAGTTCCCTAGCGGTCACAGATACGCAGTATTTT. V and J are TRBV7-2 and TRBJ2-3; TRBD2 agrees at 7 bases. Losses at the gene ends were 6 bases for V and 2 bases for J; bases not matched to a gene: 5. Per germline, CDR1 SGHTA and CDR2 FQGNSA. This CDR3 comprises 14 residues.

This clonotype is labeled medium-sized (0.01 to 0.1%). The chain has TRBV12-3 or TRBV12-4 and TRBJ1-2; D might be TRBD1 (6 bases). V shed 8 bases and J shed 3 bases, with 13 bases lying between them. CDR3 length: 13 amino acids. The CDR3 spells CASQRQADYGYTF. In nucleotides, the CDR3 is TGTGCCAGCCAAAGACAGGCGGACTATGGCTACACCTTC.

The chain is built from TRBV18 and TRBJ2-3; TRBD2 agrees at 8 bases. V lost 3 bases and J lost 2; bases outside the gene matches: 7. The CDR3 spans 16 residues. From germline, CDR1 is KGHSH and CDR2 LQKENI. As DNA, the CDR3 is TGTGCCAGCTCACCGGGTAGCGGGATTACCACAGATACGCAGTATTTT. This translates into CASSPGSGITTDTQYF.

This clonotype is medium-sized within its sample. This chain connects TRBV28 to TRBJ2-5; 7 bases are a match to TRBD2. V lost 10 bases, J lost 2 bases, and 10 bases stayed unmatched. The CDR3 extends over 14 amino acids. The germline V gene encodes CDR1 MDHEN and CDR2 SYDVKM. CDR3 sequence reads: CATNSGGLQETQYF. CDR3 in DNA: TGTGCCACAAACTCGGGGGGTTTACAAGAGACCCAGTACTTC.

The chain has TRBV5-1 and TRBJ2-3; 9 bases are shared with TRBD2. CDR3 size: 14 residues. J lost 6 bases, V lost 2 bases, and 4 bases had no gene match. The V gene's germline CDR1 is SGHRS and CDR2 YFSETQ. The CDR3 coding sequence is TGCGCCAGCAGCTTCATAGCGGGGGATGATACGCAGTATTTT. It is translated as CASSFIAGDDTQYF.

The rearrangement joins TRBV28 to TRBJ1-4, with D perhaps matching TRBD1 (5 bases). There are 15 residues in the CDR3. The germline gives CDR1 MDHEN, CDR2 SYDVKM. V lost 4 bases to trimming and J lost 7 bases, with 16 bases between them. In DNA form, the CDR3 reads TGTGCCAGCAGTTCTCATGCGGGGGTCCGTGAAAAACTGTTTTTT. This translates into CASSSHAGVREKLFF. Filled out from reference TRBV28 and TRBJ1-4, the complete variable domain reads DVKVTQSSRYLVKRTGEKVFLECVQDMDHENMFWYRQDPGLGLRLIYFSYDVKMKEKGDIPEGYSVSREKKERFSLILESASTNQTSMYLCASSSHAGVREKLFFGSGTQLSVL.

By sample fraction, this clonotype is medium-sized (0.01 to 0.1%). This chain links TRBV6-6 with TRBJ1-5; 7 nucleotides line up with TRBD1. V shed 5 bases, J shed 5 bases, and the junction held 9 bases outside the gene matches. The CDR3 spans 15 residues. Germline V gene lookup returns CDR1 MNHNY and CDR2 SVGAGI (reference sequence). For the CDR3, the DNA is TGTGCCAGCAGTACAGGGGTAGGCTACCATCAGCCCCAGCATTTT. This codes for CASSTGVGYHQPQHF.

This clonotype was found a few times. This chain uses TRBV20-1 with TRBJ2-4, with unresolved D. The CDR3 extends over 14 amino acids. Trimming removed 3 bases at V and 4 bases at J, with 13 bases between. Germline V gene lookup returns CDR1 DFQATT and CDR2 SNEGSKA (reference sequence). CDR3 in amino acids: CSASPVYLKNIQYF. CDR3 bases: TGCAGTGCTAGTCCTGTGTATTTGAAAAACATTCAGTACTTC.

This chain uses TRBV3-1 with TRBJ2-7; 7 bases agree with TRBD1. This CDR3 has 17 residues. V dropped 5 bases and J dropped 0; count of bases not matched to a gene: 13. Germline loops: CDR1 LGHDT, CDR2 YNNKEL (reference sequence). CDR3 sequence reads: CASSSFGTGESSYEQYF. For the CDR3, the DNA is TGTGCCAGCAGCTCCTTTGGTACAGGGGAGAGCTCCTACGAGCAGTACTTC.